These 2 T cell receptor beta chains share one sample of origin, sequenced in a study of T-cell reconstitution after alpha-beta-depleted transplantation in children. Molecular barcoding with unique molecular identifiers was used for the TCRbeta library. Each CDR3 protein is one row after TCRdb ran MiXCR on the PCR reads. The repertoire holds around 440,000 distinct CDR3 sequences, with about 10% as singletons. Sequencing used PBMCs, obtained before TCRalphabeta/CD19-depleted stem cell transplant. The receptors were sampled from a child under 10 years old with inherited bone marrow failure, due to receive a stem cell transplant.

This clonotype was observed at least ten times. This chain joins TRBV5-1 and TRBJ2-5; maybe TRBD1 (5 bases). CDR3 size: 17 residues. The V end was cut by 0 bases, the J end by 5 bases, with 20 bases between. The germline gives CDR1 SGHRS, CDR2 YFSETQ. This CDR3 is CASSLGGSYWDQETQYF. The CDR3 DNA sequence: TGCGCCAGCAGCTTGGGGGGCTCATATTGGGATCAGGAGACCCAGTACTTC.

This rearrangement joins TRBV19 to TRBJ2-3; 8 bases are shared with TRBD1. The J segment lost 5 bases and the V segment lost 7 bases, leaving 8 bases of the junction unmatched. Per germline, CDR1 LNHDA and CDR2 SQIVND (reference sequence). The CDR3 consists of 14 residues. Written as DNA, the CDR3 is TGTGCCAGTAAAACGGACAGGGCCATAGATACGCAGTATTTT. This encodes CASKTDRAIDTQYF.